This TCR beta chain was observed in a study of OX40 agonist ivuxolimab in advanced cancers. Looking at the study overall: Patients were infused with ivuxolimab every 2 weeks at 0.01 to 10 mg/kg.

Produced via immunoSEQ multiplex PCR; TCRdb's table is partial and in-frame only. The repertoire holds tens of thousands of clones, with 70% to 90% as singletons. The J segment lost 4 bases and the V segment lost 8 bases, leaving 18 bases of the junction unmatched. The CDR3 totals 16 residues. The germline CDR1 and CDR2 sequences are SQVTM and ANQGSEA. General observations from the study: In general, CD8+ T cells held more expanded clones than CD4+ did, on average.

This clone was seen a single time. Its antigen is undetermined. The rearrangement links TRBV29-1 to TRBJ1-2, with TRBD1 matching over 8 bases. The receptor's source is an adult with an advanced solid tumor such as melanoma, head and neck, liver or kidney cancer. Sequencing was performed on CD4+ or CD8+ T cells sorted from blood, taken in a trial of the OX40 agonist ivuxolimab. CDR3 coding DNA: TGCAGCACCAATTCCCCAGGACAGGGCGAACTCTATGGCTACACCTTC. Protein product: CSTNSPGQGELYGYTF.